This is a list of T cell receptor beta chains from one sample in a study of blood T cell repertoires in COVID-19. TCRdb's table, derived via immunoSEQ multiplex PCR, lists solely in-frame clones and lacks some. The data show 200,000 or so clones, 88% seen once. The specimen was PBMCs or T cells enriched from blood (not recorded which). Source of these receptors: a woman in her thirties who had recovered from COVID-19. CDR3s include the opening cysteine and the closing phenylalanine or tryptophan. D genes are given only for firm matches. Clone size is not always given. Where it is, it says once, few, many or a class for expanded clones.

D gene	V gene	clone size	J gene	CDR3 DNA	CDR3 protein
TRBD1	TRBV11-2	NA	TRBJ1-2	TGTGCCAGCAGCGGGGGACAGACCTATGGCTACACCTTC	CASSGGQTYGYTF
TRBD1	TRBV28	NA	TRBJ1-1	TGTGCCAGCAGTCCGACGGGACAGGGGCTGGTGAACACTGAAGCTTTCTTT	CASSPTGQGLVNTEAFF
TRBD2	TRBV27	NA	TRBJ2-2	TGTGCCAGCAGTTCAAATAGCGGGGGGGCCGTTCCCGGGGAGCTGTTTTTT	CASSSNSGGAVPGELFF
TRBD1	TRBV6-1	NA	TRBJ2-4	TGTGCCAGCAGTGAGAGCGCGACAGGGGTGAACATTCAGTACTTC	CASSESATGVNIQYF
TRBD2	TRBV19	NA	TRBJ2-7	TGTGCCAGTAGTACTTTGGGGAGGGCAACCTACGAGCAGTACTTC	CASSTLGRATYEQYF
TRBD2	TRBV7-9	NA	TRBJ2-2	TGTGCCAGCAGCCACGGACTAGCGGCCACCGGGGAGCTGTTTTTT	CASSHGLAATGELFF
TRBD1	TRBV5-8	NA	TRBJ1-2	TGTGCCAGCACCGAACAGGGGATACATGGCTACACCTTC	CASTEQGIHGYTF
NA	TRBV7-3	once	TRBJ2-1	TGTGCCAGCAGCTTAGCAGGGGTCGGCTACAATGAGCAGTTCTTC	CASSLAGVGYNEQFF
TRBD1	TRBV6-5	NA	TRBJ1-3	TGTGCCAGCACCTCCGGGACAGCCTCTGGAAACACCATATATTTT	CASTSGTASGNTIYF
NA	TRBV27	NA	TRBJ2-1	TGTGCCAGCAGTTCTCCAAACCTAAAAGGGGGGGTAGCGGGCTCCTACAATGAGCAGTTCTTC	CASSSPNLKGGVAGSYNEQFF
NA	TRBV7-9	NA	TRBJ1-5	TGTGCCAGCAGCTTAGCTAACCAGGGAGGCAATAGCAATCAGCCCCAGCATTTT	CASSLANQGGNSNQPQHF
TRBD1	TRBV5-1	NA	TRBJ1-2	TGCGCCAGCAGCTTGACAACAGGGGGCTCATGGGGCTACACCTTC	CASSLTTGGSWGYTF
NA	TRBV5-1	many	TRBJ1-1	TGCGCCAGCAGCTCGACGACAGGGAACACTGAAGCTTTCTTT	CASSSTTGNTEAFF
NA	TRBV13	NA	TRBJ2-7	TGTGCCAGCAGCTTAGAGCGGAGCATGGGCGAGCAGTACTTC	CASSLERSMGEQYF
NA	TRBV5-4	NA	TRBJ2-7	TGTGCCAGCAGCGCCGCGGGTTATATCGAGCAGTACTTC	CASSAAGYIEQYF
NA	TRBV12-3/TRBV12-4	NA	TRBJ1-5	TGTGCCAGCAGTCCCGACAGAAATCAGCCCCAGCATTTT	CASSPDRNQPQHF
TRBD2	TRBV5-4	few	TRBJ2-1	TGTGCCAGCAGCCCCCGCGGGAGAAGCTCCTACAATGAGCAGTTCTTC	CASSPRGRSSYNEQFF
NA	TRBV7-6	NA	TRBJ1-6	TGTGCCAGCAGCGCCGTCGCTAGCGGTTCACCCCTCCACTTT	CASSAVASGSPLHF
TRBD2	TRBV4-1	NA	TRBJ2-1	TGCGCCAGCAGCCAAGAAGGGACTACGAACTACAATGAGCAGTTCTTC	CASSQEGTTNYNEQFF
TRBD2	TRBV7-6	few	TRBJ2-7	TGTGCCAGCAGCTATCTAGCGGGGGGCCCCTACGAGCAGTACTTC	CASSYLAGGPYEQYF
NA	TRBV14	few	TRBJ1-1	TGTGCCAGCAGCCAAGTGTCCTTAGAGACAGGCTGGAATACTGAAGCTTTCTTT	CASSQVSLETGWNTEAFF
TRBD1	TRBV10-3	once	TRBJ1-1	TGTGCCACCAAACTACAACAGGGGCTGAACACTGAAGCTTTCTTT	CATKLQQGLNTEAFF
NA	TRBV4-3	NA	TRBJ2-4	TGCGCCAGCAGTCGCGGGCCGGTTATAGCCAAAAACATTCAGTACTTC	CASSRGPVIAKNIQYF
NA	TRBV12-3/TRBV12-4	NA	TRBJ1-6	TGTGCCAGCAGTTTGGACAGAAATTCACCCCTCCACTTT	CASSLDRNSPLHF
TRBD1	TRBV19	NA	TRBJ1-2	TGTGCCAGTAGTATAGGAGGGGGCGATGGCTACACCTTC	CASSIGGGDGYTF
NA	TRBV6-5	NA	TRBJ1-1	TGTGCCAGCAGTTACTCGATGACTACAAGGGAAGCTTTCTTT	CASSYSMTTREAFF
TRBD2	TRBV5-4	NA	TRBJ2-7	TGTGCCAGCAGCTTAACTCTAGCGGGGATAGGCGAGCAGTACTTC	CASSLTLAGIGEQYF
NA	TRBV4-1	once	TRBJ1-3	TGCGCCAGCAGCCTCAGCGACCTATACTCTGGAAACACCATGTATTTT	CASSLSDLYSGNTMYF
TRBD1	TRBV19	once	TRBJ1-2	TGTGCCACCCCGGGACAGAACTATGGCTACACCTTC	CATPGQNYGYTF
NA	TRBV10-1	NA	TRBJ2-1	TGCGCCAGCAGCCGGGGGCGGGACAGCTACTATAATGAGCAGTTCTTC	CASSRGRDSYYNEQFF
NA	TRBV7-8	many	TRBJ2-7	TGTGCCAGCAATCTAGATGAGGACGAGCAGTACTTC	CASNLDEDEQYF
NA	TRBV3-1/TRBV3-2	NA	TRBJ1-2	TGTGCCAGCAGCCTTCGTGAGGACTATGGCTACACCTTC	CASSLREDYGYTF
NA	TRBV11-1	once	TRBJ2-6	TGTGCCAGCAGCTTAGAGGGGACTGGGGCCAACGTCCTGACTTTC	CASSLEGTGANVLTF
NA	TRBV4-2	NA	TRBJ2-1	TGTGCCAGCAGCAGGGGGGGGGTTTACAATGAGCAGTTCTTC	CASSRGGVYNEQFF
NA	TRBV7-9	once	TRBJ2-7	TGTGCCAGCAGCCTAACCTACGAGCAGTACTTC	CASSLTYEQYF
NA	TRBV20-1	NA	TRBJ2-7	TGCAGTGCTAGTCAGGGGCCGTTCGTGCGCGAGCAGTACTTC	CSASQGPFVREQYF
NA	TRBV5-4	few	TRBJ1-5	TGTGCCAGCAGCTTGGTGACAGTGAACAATCAGCCCCAGCATTTT	CASSLVTVNNQPQHF
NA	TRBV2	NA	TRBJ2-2	TGTGCCAGCAGTGAAGTAGCGGCTACGAACACCGGGGAGCTGTTTTTT	CASSEVAATNTGELFF
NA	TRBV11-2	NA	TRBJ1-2	TGTGCCAGCAGCTTAGTTCGCAGGCCAGATAGACACACCTTC	CASSLVRRPDRHTF